The T cell receptor beta chain described here comes from a study of STAT5B mutations in CD4+ large granular lymphocyte leukemia. This CDR3 spans 16 amino acids. Germline trimming cut 3 bases from V and 1 base from J; bases unmatched to any gene: 8. Germline loops: CDR1 SGHTA, CDR2 FQGNSA. This was a survey-level run. In the authors' workflow: A clonotype over 5% of the repertoire counted as a possible leukemic clone, some 63 overall. Profiling relied on immunoSEQ multiplex PCR, and the TCRdb table lists in-frame clones only, not all of them. From that table come the V and J calls and clone size; the DNA was used to work out D and trimming. This table holds more than 7,500 clones, approximately 80% found once. Either unselected PBMC or bead-purified CD4+, CD4+CD8+, CD57+ or CD56+ cells were sequenced.

V usage is TRBV7-2 and J usage is TRBJ2-7; 8 bases fit TRBD2. The source of this sequence is a man aged 55 to 69 with CD4+ T-cell large granular lymphocyte leukemia. Sequencing was performed on PBMCs. The CDR3 here is CASSLTGGLSSYEQYF. The DNA of the CDR3 is TGTGCCAGCAGCTTGACGGGGGGGCTATCTTCCTACGAGCAGTACTTC.